The TCR beta chain under discussion was sequenced for a study of T-cell reconstitution after alpha-beta-depleted transplantation in children. The TCRbeta library was prepared with unique molecular identifiers. TCRdb called the PCR reads again in MiXCR, with one record for every CDR3 protein. The table has 300,000 or so distinct CDR3 sequences, approximately 20% seen once; the top ten hold around 9.9%. This clonotype has only a few counts. Its specificity is not known. Findings and caveats of the study: It was reported that alpha-beta T cells came from several hundred expanded graft clones (about two months after transplant).

This material consisted of PBMCs, mostly from graft donor cells, taken 180 days after TCRalphabeta/CD19-depleted stem cell transplant. The sequence derives from a male patient aged 10 to 17 who had a stem cell transplant for acute lymphoblastic leukemia, so the T cells may come from the graft donor.

The CDR3 nucleotides read TGTGCCAGCAGGAAACAGGGGGCTAGGCAGCCCCAGCATTTT. Translation: CASRKQGARQPQHF. The rearrangement links TRBV28 to TRBJ1-5; 9 bases are shared with TRBD1. CDR3 length equals 14 residues. Trimming at V came to 6 bases and at J to 7 bases, leaving 7 bases not matched to a gene. Germline V gives CDR1 MDHEN, CDR2 SYDVKM.